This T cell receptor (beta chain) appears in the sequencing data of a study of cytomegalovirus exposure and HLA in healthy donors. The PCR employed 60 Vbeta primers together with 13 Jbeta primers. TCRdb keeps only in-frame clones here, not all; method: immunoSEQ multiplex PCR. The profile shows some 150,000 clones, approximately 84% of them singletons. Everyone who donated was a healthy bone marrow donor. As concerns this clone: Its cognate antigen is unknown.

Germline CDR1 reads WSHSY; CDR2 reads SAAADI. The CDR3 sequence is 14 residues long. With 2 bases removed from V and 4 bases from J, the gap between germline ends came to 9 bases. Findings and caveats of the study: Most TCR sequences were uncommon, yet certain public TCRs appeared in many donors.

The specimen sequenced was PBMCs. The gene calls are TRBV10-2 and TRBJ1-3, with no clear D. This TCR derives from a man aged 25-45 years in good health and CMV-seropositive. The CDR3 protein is CASSESGPGNTIYF. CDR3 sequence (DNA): TGCGCCAGCAGTGAGAGCGGGCCCGGAAACACCATATATTTT.